Described below is a single T cell receptor (beta chain) sequence and its context. As yet, its antigen is unknown. The sample originates from a study of T cell responses to AZD1222 COVID-19 vaccine. Study at large: Pooled together were second doses at about 4 or about 12 weeks. Study outcomes and limitations: Donors skewed white British and female; clonal diversity was possibly underestimated. Breadth and depth of Spike-specific TCRs rose after two AZD1222 doses.

The method was immunoSEQ multiplex PCR; TCRdb's version includes in-frame clones alone and lacks a portion of them. Of 140,000 to 150,000 clones listed, over 90% are singletons. Between the trimmed V and J ends, which lost 5 bases and 4 bases, there was a span of 17 bases. The CDR3 is made up of 15 amino acids. Germline CDR1 MNHEY, CDR2 SMNVEV (reference sequence). The chain has TRBV27 and TRBJ1-1; TRBD1 is a possible D gene (5 bases). The TCR sequence derives from an adult in good health. The specimen was peripheral blood, collected on day 0 of AZD1222 vaccination. The CDR3 nucleotides read TGTGCCAGCAGTCGGAGAACCGTGAGGGGCACTGAAGCTTTCTTT. Its translation is CASSRRTVRGTEAFF.